This TCR beta chain was found in a study of beta chain bispecific antibodies for T cell cancers. Study in general: Jurkat cells expressed TRBV12-3; HPB-ALL cells expressed TRBV5-5. Points from the study as a whole: Versus anti-CD19, anti-TRBV12 exposure cut the TRBV12-3 share of TRBV signal by under 99%. Most targeted TRBV signal came from the leukemia cell line cells, not normal T cells.

T cells were expanded from blood mononuclear cells for about three days with anti-CD3 OKT3 or CD3/CD28 beads. Culture medium contained IL-2 at 75 to 100 IU/ml and IL-7 at about 4.6 ng/ml. Cocultures held approximately 50,000 normal T cells, approximately 50,000 targets, and bispecific antibody. Clonotypes were quantified using unique molecular identifier barcodes. TCRdb processed the 5' RACE reads anew with MiXCR; each CDR3 protein has one entry. This table has around 19,000 distinct CDR3 sequences, approximately 2% appearing once. In this sample, this clonotype turned up many times. Its antigen is undetermined. CDR1 and CDR2 (germline): MNHEY, SMNVEV (reference sequence). The CDR3 totals 16 residues. Trimming removed 4 bases at V and 2 bases at J, with 12 bases between.

This chain connects TRBV27 to TRBJ2-6; D not certain. Source: healthy donor T cells cultured with leukemia cells, taken from a culture containing a bispecific antibody targeting TCR Vbeta12. This receptor was taken from a human donor in good health. Some clones in this sample may be carry-over from other donors' samples. This CDR3 is CASSSRGEAGANVLTF. The CDR3 DNA sequence: TGTGCCAGCAGTTCCCGTGGGGAAGCTGGGGCCAACGTCCTGACTTTC.